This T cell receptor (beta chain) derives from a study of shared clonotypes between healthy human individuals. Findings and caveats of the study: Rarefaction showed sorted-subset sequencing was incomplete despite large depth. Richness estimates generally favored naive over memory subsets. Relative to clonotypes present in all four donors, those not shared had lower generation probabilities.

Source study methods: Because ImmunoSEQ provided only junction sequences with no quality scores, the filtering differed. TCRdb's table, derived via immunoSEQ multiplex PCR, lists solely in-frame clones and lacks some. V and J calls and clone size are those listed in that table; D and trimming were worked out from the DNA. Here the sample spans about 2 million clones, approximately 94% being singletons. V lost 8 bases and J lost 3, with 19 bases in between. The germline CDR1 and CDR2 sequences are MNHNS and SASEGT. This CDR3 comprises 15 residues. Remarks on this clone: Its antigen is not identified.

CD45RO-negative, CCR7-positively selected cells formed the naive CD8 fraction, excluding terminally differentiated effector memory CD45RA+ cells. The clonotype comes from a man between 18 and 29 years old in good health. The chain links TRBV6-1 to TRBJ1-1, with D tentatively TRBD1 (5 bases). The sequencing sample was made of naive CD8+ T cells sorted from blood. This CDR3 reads CASGGTLKRHTEAFF. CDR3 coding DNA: TGTGCCAGCGGGGGGACCCTAAAAAGGCACACTGAAGCTTTCTTT.